This TCR beta chain derives from a study of beta chain features in type 1 diabetes. As every portion of the isolated RNA was reverse transcribed, the sequencing read expressed TCRB transcripts. Using immunoSEQ multiplex PCR, the repertoire was profiled, and TCRdb retains in-frame clones only, with some absent. The repertoire consists of some 200,000 clones, with about a tenth occurring once and the leading ten covering 1% to 1.5%. Germline assignment: CDR1 SGHTA and CDR2 FQGNSA. The CDR3 has 18 amino acids. Germline trimming cut 5 bases from V and 1 base from J; bases unmatched to any gene: 9. This clone was observed at least ten times.

The rearrangement uses TRBV7-2 and TRBJ2-6, with TRBD1 identical over 9 bases. This TCR came from a man younger than 30 in good health. Sequenced input: central memory CD4+ T cells from blood. CDR3 sequence (DNA): TGTGCCAGCAGCGCTCGGGACAGGGTGCTGTCTGGGGCCAACGTCCTGACTTTC. Amino acids: CASSARDRVLSGANVLTF.